The T cell receptor (beta chain) described here comes from a study of shared clonotypes between healthy human individuals. Findings and caveats of the study: Estimated clonotype richness was generally higher in naive than memory subsets. Large depth notwithstanding, sorted-subset sequencing proved incomplete by rarefaction.

The CDR3 consists of 14 residues. Germline V CDR1 and CDR2: SGHRS, YFSETQ. V dropped 0 bases and J dropped 7 bases, with 8 bases sitting between them. Regarding this clone: Its matching antigen is unknown.

Profiled with immunoSEQ multiplex PCR; TCRdb holds only in-frame clones, not every one. The sample has about 2.3 million clones, about nine tenths seen once. Adult donors, all healthy and HIV-negative, had no recent acute infections or vaccinations. All the donors were Caucasian adults who lived in Nashville, Tennessee. This sequence joins TRBV5-1 and TRBJ1-6; D gene uncertain. The specimen was naive CD4+ T cells from PBMCs. Subset described: CD45RA+ positively selected. The TCR sequence derives from a man younger than 30 in good health. Some clones in this sample may be carry-over from other donors' samples. The chain's CDR3 is CASSLGRENSPLHF. CDR3 sequence (DNA): TGCGCCAGCAGCTTGGGACGGGAAAATTCACCCCTCCACTTT.